This TCR beta chain was captured by sequencing in a study of T-cell memory formation after mild COVID-19. For the study at large: The TCR clusters were mostly specific to one donor.

Study results and limitations: Those CD4+ clones that contracted were mainly in CM and EM (CD8+ ones in EMRA). The pre-infection memory compartment contained some responding clones, suggesting cross-reactive memory joined.

Trimming cost V 3 bases and J 4 bases; bases outside gene matches: 4. Germline lookup yields CDR1 MGHRA and CDR2 YSYEKL. The CDR3 extends over 16 amino acids. This clonotype was counted between two and nine times. Antigen unknown. One entry per CDR3 protein results from TCRdb running MiXCR on the 5' RACE reads. Here the sample spans 350,000 to 500,000 distinct CDR3 sequences, 15% to 20% being singletons. The receptor comes from a man between 18 and 29 years old who had mild COVID-19 (a few samples of this study predate the infection). Cell type and time point are not known. This chain joins TRBV4-1 and TRBJ2-1, with 12 positions matching TRBD2. Material for sequencing was PBMCs or a T cell subset sorted from them (not recorded which). CDR3 sequence reads: CASSHDGTSGYNEQFF. The CDR3 DNA reads as TGCGCCAGCAGCCACGATGGGACTAGCGGGTACAATGAGCAGTTCTTC.